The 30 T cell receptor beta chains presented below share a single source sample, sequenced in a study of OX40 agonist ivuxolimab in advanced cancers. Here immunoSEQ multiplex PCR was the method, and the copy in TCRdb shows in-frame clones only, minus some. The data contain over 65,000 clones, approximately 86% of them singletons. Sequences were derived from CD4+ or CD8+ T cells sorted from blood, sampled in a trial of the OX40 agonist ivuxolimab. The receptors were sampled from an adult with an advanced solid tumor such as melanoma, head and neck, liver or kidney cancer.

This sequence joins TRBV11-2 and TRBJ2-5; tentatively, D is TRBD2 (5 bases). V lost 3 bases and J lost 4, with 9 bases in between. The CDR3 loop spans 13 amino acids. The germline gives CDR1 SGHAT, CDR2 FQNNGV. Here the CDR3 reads CASSFSSGETQYF. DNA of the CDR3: TGTGCCAGCAGCTTCTCAAGCGGAGAGACCCAGTACTTC.

As DNA, the CDR3 is TGTGCCAGCAGCTTGGTTGGTAGCATCTACGAGCAGTACTTC. Protein product: CASSLVGSIYEQYF. This chain joins TRBV5-8 and TRBJ2-7, with D hard to call. Trimming took 0 bases from V and 3 from J, leaving 10 bases between them. CDR1 is SGHTS and CDR2 is YDEGEE in the germline V gene. The CDR3 consists of 14 residues.

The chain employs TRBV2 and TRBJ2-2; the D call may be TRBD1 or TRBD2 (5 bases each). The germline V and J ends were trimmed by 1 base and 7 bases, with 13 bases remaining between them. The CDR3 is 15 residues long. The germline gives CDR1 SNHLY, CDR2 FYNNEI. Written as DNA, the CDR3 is TGTGCCAGCAGTGAAGGAACCCGGGGCGGCGGGGAGCTGTTTTTT. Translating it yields CASSEGTRGGGELFF.

DNA of the CDR3: TGCGCCAGCAGCTTGGAAATAGCGGGAGGATCAGATACGCAGTATTTT. Amino acids: CASSLEIAGGSDTQYF. The V call is TRBV5-1, the J call TRBJ2-3, with 10 bases matching TRBD2. Germline CDR1 is SGHRS and CDR2 is YFSETQ. V lost 0 bases and J lost 4; bases outside the gene matches: 5. The CDR3 totals 16 residues.

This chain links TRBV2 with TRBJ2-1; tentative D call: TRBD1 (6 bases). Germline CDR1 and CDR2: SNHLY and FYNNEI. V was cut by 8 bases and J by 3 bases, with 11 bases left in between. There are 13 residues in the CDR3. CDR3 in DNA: TGTGCCAGCGGGGGCGGACTCTACAATGAGCAGTTCTTC. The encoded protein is CASGGGLYNEQFF.

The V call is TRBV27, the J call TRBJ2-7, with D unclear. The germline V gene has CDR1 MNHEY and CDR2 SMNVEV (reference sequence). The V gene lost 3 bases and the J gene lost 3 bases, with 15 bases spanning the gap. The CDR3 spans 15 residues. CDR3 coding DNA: TGTGCCAGCAGTTTCCTGCCCATAGGTGGCTACGAGCAGTACTTC. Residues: CASSFLPIGGYEQYF.

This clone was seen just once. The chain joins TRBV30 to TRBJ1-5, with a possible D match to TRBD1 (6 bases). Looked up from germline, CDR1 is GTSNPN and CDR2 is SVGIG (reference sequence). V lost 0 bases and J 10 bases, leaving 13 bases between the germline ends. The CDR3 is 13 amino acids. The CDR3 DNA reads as TGTGCCTGGAGTGTACAGACAGGTGGCCCCCAGCATTTT. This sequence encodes CAWSVQTGGPQHF.

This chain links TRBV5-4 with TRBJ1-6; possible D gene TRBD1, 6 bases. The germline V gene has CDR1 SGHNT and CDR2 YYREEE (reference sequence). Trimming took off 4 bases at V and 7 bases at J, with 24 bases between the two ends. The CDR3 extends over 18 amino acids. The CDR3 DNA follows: TGTGCCAGCAGCGGACGGGACAATTCTGTTGGACTCAATTCACCCCTCCACTTT. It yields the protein CASSGRDNSVGLNSPLHF.

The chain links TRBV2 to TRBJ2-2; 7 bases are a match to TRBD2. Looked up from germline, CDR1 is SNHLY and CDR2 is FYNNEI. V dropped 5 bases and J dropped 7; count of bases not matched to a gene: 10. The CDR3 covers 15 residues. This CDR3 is CASSNAGVLVGELFF. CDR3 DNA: TGTGCCAGCAGTAATGCGGGGGTGTTAGTCGGGGAGCTGTTTTTT.

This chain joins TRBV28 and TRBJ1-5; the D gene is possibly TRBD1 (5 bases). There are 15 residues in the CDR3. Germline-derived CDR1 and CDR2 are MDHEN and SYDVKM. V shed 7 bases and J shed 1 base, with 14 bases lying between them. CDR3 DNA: TGTGCCAGCACCATTCGGGGGAGAAGCAATCAGCCCCAGCATTTT. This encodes CASTIRGRSNQPQHF.

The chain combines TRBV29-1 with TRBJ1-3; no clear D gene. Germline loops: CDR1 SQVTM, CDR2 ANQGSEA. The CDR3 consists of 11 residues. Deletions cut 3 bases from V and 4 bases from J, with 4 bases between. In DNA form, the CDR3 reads TGCAGCGTTGATATAGGAAACACCATATATTTT. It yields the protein CSVDIGNTIYF.

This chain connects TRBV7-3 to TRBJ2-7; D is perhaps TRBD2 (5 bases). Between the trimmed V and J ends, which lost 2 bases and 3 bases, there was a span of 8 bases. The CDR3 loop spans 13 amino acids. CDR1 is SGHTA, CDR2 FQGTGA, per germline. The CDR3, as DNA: TGTGCCAGCAGCTTAGAAGCGGTCTACGAGCAGTACTTC. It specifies CASSLEAVYEQYF.

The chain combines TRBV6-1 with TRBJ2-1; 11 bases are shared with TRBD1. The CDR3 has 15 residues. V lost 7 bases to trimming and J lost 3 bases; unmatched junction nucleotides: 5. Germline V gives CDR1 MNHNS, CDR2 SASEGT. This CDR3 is CASTPGTGGYNEQFF. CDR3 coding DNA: TGTGCCAGCACCCCCGGGACAGGGGGCTACAATGAGCAGTTCTTC.

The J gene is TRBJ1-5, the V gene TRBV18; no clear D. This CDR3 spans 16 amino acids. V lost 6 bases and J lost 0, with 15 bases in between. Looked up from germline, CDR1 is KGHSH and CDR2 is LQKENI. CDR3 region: CASSLEGPYSNQPQHF. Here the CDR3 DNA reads TGTGCCAGCTCGCTCGAGGGTCCATATAGCAATCAGCCCCAGCATTTT.

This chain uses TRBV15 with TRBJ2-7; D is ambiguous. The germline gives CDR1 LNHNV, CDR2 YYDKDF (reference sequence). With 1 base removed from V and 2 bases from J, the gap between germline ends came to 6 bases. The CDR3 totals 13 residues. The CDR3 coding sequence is TGTGCCACCAGCAGAGGGCGGACCTACGAGCAGTACTTC. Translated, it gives CATSRGRTYEQYF.

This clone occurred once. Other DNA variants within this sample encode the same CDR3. The CDR3 sequence is CASSLGSNYGYTF. CDR3 coding DNA: TGTGCCAGCAGTTTGGGGTCTAACTATGGCTACACCTTC. This rearrangement joins TRBV28 to TRBJ1-2; D is ambiguous. Trimming stripped 3 bases from V and 0 bases from J, with 5 bases between. The CDR3 extends over 13 amino acids. From germline, CDR1 is MDHEN and CDR2 SYDVKM.

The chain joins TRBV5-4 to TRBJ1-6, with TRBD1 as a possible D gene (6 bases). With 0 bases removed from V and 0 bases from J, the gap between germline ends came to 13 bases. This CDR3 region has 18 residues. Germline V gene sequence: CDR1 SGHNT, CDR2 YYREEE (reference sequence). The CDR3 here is CASSLDSQGSSYNSPLHF. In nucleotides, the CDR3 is TGTGCCAGCAGCTTGGACTCTCAGGGGAGCTCCTATAATTCACCCCTCCACTTT.

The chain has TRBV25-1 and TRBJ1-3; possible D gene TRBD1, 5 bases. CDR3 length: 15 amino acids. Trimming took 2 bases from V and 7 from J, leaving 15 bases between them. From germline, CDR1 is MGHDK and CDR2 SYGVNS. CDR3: CASSESAGWANTIYF. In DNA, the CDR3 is TGTGCCAGCAGTGAAAGTGCAGGGTGGGCGAACACCATATATTTT.

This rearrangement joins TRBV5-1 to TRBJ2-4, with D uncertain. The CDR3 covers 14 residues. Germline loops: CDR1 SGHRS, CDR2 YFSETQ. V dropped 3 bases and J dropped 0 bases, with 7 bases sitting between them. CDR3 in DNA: TGCGCCAGCAGCTGGGAATTAGCCAAAAACATTCAGTACTTC. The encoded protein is CASSWELAKNIQYF.

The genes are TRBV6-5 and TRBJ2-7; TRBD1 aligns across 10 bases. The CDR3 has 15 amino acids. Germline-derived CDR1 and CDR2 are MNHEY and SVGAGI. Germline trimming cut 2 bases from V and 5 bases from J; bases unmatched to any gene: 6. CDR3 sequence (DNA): TGTGCCAGCAGTTACGAGGGACAGGGGTTCAACGAGCAGTACTTC. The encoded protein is CASSYEGQGFNEQYF.

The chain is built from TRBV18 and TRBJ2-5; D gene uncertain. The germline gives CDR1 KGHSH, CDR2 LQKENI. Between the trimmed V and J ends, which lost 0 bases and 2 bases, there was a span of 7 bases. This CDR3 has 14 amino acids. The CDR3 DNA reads TGTGCCAGCTCACCACCATCAGGTCAAGAGACCCAGTACTTC. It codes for CASSPPSGQETQYF.

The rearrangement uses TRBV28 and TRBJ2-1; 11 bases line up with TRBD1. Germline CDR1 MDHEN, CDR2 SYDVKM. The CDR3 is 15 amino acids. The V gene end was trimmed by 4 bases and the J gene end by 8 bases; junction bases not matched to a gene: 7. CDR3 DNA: TGTGCCAGCAGTTCACCGGGACAGGGGGACCATGAGCAGTTCTTC. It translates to CASSSPGQGDHEQFF.

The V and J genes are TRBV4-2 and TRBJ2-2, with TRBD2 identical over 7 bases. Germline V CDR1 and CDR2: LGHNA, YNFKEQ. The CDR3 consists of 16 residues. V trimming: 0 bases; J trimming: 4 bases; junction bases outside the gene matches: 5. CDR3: CASSQEAGVITGELFF. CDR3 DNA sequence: TGTGCCAGCAGCCAAGAGGCGGGGGTTATCACCGGGGAGCTGTTTTTT.

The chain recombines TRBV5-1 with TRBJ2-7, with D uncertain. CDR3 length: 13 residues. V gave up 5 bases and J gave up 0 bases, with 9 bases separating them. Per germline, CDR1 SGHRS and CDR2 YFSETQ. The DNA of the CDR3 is TGCGCCAGCAGAAGGTTTGGCTCCTACGAGCAGTACTTC. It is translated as CASRRFGSYEQYF.

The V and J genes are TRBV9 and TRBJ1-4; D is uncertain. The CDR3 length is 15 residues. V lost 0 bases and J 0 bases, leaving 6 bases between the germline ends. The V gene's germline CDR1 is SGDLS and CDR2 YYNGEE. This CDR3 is CASSVALATNEKLFF. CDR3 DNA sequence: TGTGCCAGCAGCGTAGCTCTTGCAACTAATGAAAAACTGTTTTTT.

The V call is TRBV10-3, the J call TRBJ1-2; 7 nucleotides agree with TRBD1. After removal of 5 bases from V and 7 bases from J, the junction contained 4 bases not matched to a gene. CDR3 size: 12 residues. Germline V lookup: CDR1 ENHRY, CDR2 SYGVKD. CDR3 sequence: CAISRQGSGYTF. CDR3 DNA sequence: TGTGCCATCAGTAGACAGGGATCTGGCTACACCTTC.

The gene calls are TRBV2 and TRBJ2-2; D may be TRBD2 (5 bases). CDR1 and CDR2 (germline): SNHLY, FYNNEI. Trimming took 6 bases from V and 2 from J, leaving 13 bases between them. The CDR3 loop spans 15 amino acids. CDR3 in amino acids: CASSLDYLNTGELFF. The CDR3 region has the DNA TGTGCCAGCAGCCTCGACTACCTAAACACCGGGGAGCTGTTTTTT.

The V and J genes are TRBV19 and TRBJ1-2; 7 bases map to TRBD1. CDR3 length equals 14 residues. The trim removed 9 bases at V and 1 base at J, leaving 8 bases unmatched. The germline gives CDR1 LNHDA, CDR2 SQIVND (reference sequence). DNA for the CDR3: TGTGCCAGCGGACAGGACTATTATAACTATGGCTACACCTTC. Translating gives CASGQDYYNYGYTF.

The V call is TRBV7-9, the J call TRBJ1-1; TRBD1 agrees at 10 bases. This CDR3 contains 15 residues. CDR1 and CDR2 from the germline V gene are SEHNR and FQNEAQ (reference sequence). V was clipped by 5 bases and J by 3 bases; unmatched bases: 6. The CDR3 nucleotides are TGTGCCAGCAGCGCGCGGGACAGGGGAGACACTGAAGCTTTCTTT. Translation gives CASSARDRGDTEAFF.

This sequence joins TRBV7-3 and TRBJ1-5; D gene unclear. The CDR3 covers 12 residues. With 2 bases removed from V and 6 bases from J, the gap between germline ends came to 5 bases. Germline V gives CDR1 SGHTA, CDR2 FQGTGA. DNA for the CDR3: TGTGCCAGCAGCTTAGGGGTTCAGCCCCAGCATTTT. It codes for CASSLGVQPQHF.